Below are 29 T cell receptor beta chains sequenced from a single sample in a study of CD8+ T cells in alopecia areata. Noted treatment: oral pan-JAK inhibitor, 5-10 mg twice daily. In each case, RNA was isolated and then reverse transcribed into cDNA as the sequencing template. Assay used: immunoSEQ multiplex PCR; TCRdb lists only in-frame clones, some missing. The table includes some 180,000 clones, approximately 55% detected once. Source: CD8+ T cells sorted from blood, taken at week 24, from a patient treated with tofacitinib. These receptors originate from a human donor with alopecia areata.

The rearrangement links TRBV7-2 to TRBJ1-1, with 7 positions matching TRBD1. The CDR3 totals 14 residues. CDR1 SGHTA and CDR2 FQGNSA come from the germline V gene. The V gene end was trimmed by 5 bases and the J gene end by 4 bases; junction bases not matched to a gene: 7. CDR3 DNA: TGTGCCAGCAGCGACAGGGAGTGGGTCACTGAAGCTTTCTTT. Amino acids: CASSDREWVTEAFF.

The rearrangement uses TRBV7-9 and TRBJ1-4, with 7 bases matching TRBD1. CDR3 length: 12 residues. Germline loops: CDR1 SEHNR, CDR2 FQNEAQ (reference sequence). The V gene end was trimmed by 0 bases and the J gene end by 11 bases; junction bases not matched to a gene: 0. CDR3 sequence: CASSLAQGKLFF. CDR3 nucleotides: TGTGCCAGCAGCTTAGCACAGGGGAAACTGTTTTTT.

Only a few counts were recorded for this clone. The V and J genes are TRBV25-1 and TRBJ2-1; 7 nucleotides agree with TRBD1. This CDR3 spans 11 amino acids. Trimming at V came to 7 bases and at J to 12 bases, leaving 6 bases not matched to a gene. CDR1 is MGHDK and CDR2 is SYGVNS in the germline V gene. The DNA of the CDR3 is TGTGCCAGCACACAGGGGAAGGGGCAGTTCTTC. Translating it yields CASTQGKGQFF.

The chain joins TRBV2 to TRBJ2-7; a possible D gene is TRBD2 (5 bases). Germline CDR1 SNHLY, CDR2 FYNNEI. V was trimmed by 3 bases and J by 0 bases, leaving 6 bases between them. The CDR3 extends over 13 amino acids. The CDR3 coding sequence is TGTGCCAGCAGTGACCGGGACTCCTACGAGCAGTACTTC. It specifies CASSDRDSYEQYF.

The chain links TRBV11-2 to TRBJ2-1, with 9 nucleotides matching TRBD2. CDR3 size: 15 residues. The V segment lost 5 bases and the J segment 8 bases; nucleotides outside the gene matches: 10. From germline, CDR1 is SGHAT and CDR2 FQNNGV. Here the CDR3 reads CASSLSGGATYEQFF. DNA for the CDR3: TGTGCCAGCAGCCTTAGCGGGGGCGCAACATATGAGCAGTTCTTC.

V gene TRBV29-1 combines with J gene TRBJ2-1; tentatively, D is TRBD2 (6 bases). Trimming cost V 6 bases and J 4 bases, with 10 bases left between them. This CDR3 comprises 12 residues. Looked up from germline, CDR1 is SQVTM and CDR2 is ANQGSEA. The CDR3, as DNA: TGCAGCGTGGAGGGGATATACAATGAGCAGTTCTTC. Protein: CSVEGIYNEQFF.

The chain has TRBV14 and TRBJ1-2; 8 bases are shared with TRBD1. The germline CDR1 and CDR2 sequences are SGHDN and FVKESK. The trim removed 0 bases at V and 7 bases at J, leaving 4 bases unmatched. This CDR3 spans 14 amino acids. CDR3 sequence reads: CASSQDPGGIGYTF. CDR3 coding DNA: TGTGCCAGCAGCCAAGACCCAGGGGGCATTGGCTACACCTTC.

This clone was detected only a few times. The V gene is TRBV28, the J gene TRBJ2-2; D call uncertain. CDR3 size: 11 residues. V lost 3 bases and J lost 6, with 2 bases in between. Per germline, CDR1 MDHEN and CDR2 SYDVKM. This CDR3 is CASSLAGELFF. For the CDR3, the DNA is TGTGCCAGCAGTTTGGCCGGGGAGCTGTTTTTT.

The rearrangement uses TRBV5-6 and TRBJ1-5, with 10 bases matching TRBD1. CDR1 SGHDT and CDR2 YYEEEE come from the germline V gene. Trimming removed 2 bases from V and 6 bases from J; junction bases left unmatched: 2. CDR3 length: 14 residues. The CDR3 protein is CASSFGTGVQPQHF. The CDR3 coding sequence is TGTGCCAGCAGCTTCGGGACAGGGGTTCAGCCCCAGCATTTT.

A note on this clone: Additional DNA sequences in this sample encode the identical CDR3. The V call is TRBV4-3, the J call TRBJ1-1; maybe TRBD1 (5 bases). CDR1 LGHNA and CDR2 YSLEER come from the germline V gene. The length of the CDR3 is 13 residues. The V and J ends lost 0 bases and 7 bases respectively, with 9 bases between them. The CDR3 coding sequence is TGCGCCAGCAGCCAAGATCAGGGCAGTGAAGCTTTCTTT. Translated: CASSQDQGSEAFF.

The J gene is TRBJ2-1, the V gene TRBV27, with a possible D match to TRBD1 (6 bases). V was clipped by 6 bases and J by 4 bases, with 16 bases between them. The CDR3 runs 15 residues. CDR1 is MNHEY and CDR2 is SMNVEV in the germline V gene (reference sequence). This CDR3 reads CASSSHRQAYNEQFF. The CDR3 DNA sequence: TGTGCCAGCAGCTCGCATCGACAGGCTTACAATGAGCAGTTCTTC.

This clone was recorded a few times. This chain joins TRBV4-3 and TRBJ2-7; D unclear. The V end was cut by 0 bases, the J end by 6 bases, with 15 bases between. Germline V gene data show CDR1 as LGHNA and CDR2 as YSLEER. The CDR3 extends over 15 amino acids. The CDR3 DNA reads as TGCGCCAGCAGCCAAGACAACAGTCCTCTGGCCGAGCAGTACTTC. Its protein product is CASSQDNSPLAEQYF.

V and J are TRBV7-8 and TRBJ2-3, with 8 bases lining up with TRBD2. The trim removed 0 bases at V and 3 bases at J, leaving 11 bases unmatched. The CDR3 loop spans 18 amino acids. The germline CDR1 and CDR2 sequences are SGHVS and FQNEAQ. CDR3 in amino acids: CASSLARPGGGITDTQYF. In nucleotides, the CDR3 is TGTGCCAGCAGCTTAGCGCGACCGGGAGGGGGGATAACAGATACGCAGTATTTT.

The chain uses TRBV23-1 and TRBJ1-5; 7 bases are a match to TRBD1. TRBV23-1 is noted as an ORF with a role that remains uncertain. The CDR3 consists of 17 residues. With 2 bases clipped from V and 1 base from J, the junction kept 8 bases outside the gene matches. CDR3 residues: CASSQRRGRPSNQPQHF. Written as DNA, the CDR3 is TGCGCCAGCAGTCAAAGGAGGGGGCGGCCAAGCAATCAGCCCCAGCATTTT.

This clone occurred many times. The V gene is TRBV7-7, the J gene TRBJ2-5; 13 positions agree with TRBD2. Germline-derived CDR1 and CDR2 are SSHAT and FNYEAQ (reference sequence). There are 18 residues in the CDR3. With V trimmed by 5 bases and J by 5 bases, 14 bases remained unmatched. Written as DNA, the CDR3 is TGTGCCAGCAGCCCGACCCTGACTAGCGGGGGGCCAAAGGAGACCCAGTACTTC. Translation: CASSPTLTSGGPKETQYF.

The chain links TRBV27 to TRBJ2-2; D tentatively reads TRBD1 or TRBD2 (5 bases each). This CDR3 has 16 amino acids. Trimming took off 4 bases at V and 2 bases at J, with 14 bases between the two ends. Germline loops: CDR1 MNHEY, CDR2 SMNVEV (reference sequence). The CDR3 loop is CASSSTGTYNTGELFF. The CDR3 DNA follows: TGTGCCAGCAGTTCAACCGGGACCTATAACACCGGGGAGCTGTTTTTT.

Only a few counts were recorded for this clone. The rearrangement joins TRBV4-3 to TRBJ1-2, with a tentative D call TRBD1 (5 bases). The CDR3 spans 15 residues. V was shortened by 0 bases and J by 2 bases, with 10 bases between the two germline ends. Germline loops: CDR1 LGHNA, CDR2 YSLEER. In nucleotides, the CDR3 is TGCGCCAGCAGCCAAGAATTCCCAGGGAACTATGGCTACACCTTC. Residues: CASSQEFPGNYGYTF.

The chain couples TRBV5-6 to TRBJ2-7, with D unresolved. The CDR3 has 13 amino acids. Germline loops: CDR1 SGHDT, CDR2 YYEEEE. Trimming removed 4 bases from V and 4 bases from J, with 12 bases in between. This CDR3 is CASSLWAQYEQYF. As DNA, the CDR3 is TGTGCCAGCAGCCTTTGGGCCCAATACGAGCAGTACTTC. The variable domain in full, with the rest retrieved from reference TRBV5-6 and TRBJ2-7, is DAGVTQSPTHLIKTRGQQVTLRCSPKSGHDTVSWYQQALGQGPQFIFQYYEEEERQRGNFPDRFSGHQFPNYSSELNVNALLLGDSALYLCASSLWAQYEQYFGPGTRLTVT.

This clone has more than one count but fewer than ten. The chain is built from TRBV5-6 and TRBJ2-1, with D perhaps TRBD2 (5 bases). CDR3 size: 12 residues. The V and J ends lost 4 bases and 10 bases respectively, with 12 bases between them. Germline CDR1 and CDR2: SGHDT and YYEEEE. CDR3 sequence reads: CASSQGRHEQFF. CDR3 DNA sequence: TGTGCCAGCAGCCAAGGGAGACACGAGCAGTTCTTC.

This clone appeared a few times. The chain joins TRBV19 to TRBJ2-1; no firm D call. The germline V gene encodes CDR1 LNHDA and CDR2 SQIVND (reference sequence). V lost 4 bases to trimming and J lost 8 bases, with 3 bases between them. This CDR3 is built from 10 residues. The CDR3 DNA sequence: TGTGCCAGTAGTAGCCATGAGCAGTTCTTC. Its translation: CASSSHEQFF.

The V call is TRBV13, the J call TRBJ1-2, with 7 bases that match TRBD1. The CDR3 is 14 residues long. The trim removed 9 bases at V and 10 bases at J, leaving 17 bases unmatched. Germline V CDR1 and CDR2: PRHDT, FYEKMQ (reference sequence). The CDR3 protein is CASSSGGTASYYTF. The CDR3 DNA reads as TGTGCCAGTTCATCTGGTGGGACAGCGTCATACTACACCTTC.

The CDR3 nucleotides are TGTGCCAGTAGTAAGACAGGGGGCGGCTACGAGCAGTACTTC. This codes for CASSKTGGGYEQYF. The rearrangement links TRBV19 to TRBJ2-7, with 10 bases that match TRBD1. In germline, CDR1 is LNHDA, CDR2 SQIVND (reference sequence). V trimming: 4 bases; J trimming: 3 bases; junction bases outside the gene matches: 3. The length of the CDR3 is 14 residues.

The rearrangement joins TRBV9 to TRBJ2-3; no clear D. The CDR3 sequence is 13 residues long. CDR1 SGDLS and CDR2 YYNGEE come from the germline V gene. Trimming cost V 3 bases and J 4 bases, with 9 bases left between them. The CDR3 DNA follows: TGTGCCAGCAGCGGCGGTTTTTCAGATACGCAGTATTTT. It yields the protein CASSGGFSDTQYF.

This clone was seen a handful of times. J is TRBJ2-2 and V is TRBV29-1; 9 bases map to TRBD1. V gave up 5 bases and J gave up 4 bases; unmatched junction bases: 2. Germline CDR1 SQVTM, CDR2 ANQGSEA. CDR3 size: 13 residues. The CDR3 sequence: CSVRTGATGELFF. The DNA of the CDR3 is TGCAGCGTTAGGACAGGGGCCACCGGGGAGCTGTTTTTT.

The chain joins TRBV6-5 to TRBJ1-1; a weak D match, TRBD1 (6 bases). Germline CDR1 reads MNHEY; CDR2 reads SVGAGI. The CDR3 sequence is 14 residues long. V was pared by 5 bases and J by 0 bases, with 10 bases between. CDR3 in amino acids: CASSPGQMNTEAFF. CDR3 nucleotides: TGTGCCAGCAGTCCTGGACAGATGAACACTGAAGCTTTCTTT.

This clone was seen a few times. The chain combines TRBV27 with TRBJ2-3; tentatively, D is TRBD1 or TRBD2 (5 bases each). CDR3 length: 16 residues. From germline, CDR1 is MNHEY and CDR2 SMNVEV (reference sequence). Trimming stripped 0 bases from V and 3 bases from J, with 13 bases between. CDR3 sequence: CASSLSPGRLTDTQYF. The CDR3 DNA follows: TGTGCCAGCAGTTTATCACCGGGACGGCTTACAGATACGCAGTATTTT.

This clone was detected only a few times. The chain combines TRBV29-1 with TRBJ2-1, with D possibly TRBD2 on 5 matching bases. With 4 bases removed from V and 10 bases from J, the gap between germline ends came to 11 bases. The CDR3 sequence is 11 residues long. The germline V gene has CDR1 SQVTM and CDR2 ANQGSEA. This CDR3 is CSVVRGREQFF. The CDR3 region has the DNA TGCAGCGTTGTTAGAGGGCGGGAGCAGTTCTTC.

The CDR3 sequence is CASSQARTGVQVREQYF. CDR3 nucleotides: TGCGCCAGCAGCCAAGCTCGGACAGGGGTCCAGGTGAGGGAGCAGTACTTC. This chain links TRBV4-3 with TRBJ2-7; TRBD1 agrees at 9 bases. V lost 1 base to trimming and J lost 7 bases; unmatched junction nucleotides: 14. This CDR3 comprises 17 residues. From germline, CDR1 is LGHNA and CDR2 YSLEER.

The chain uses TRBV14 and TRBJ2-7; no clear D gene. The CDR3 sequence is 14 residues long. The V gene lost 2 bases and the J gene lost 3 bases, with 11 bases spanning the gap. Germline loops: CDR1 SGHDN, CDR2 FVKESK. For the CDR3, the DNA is TGTGCCAGCAGCCAACTCTCCGGAGTCTACGAGCAGTACTTC. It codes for CASSQLSGVYEQYF. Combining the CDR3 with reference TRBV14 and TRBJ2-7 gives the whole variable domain EAGVTQFPSHSVIEKGQTVTLRCDPISGHDNLYWYRRVMGKEIKFLLHFVKESKQDESGMPNNRFLAERTGGTYSTLKVQPAELEDSGVYFCASSQLSGVYEQYFGPGTRLTVT.